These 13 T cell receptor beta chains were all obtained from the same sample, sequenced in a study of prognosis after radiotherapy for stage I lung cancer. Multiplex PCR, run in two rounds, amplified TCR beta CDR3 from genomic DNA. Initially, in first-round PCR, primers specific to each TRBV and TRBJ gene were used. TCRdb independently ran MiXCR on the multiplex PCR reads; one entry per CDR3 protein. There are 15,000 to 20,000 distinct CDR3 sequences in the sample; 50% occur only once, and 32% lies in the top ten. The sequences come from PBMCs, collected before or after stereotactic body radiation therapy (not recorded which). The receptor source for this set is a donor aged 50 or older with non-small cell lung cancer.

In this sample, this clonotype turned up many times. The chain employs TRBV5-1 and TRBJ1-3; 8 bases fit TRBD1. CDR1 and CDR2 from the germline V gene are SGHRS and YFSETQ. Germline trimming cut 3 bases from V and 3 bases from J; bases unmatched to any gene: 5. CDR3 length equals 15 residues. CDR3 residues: CASSSRGLDGNTIYF. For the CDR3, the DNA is TGCGCCAGCAGCTCCAGGGGGCTTGATGGAAACACCATATATTTT.

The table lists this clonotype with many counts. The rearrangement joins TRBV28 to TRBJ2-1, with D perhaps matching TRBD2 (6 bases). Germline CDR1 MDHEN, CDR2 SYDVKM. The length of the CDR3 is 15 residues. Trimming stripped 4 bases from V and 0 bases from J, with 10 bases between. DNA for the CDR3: TGTGCCAGCAGTTCAGGACTATACTCCTACAATGAGCAGTTCTTC. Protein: CASSSGLYSYNEQFF.

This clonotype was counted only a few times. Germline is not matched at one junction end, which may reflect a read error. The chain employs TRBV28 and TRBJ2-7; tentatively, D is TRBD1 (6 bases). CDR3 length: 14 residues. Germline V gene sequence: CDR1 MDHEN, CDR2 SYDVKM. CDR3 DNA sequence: TGTGCCAGCAGTGCCGAGGGGGAATACTACAAGCAGTACTTC. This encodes CASSAEGEYYKQYF.

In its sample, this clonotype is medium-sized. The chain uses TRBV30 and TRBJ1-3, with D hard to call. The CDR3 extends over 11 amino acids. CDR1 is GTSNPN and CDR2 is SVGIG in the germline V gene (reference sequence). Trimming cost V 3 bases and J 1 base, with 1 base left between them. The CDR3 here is CAWRSGNTIYF. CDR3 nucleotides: TGTGCCTGGAGGTCTGGAAACACCATATATTTT.

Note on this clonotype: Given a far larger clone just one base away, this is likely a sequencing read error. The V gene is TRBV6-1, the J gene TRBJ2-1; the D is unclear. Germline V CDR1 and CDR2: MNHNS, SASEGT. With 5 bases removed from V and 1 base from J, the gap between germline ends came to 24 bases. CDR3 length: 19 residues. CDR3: CASSYSGAVGSFSYNEQFF. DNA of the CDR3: TGTGCCAGCAGTTACTCGGGCGCGGTAGGCTCCTTTTCCTACAATGAGCAGTTCTTC.

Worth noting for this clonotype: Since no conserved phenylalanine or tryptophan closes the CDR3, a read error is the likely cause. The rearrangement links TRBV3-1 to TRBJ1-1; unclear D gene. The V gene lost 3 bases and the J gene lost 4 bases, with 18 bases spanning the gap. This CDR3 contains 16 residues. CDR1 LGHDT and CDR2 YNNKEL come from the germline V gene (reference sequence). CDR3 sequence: CASSHPVRVVGTEAFL. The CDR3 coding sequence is TGTGCCAGCAGCCACCCCGTCCGGGTCGTGGGCACTGAAGCTTTCCTT.

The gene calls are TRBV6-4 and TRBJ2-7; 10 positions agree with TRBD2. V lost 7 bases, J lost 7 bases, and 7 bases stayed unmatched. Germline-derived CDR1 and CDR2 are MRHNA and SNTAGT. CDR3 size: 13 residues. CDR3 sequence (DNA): TGTGCCAGCATGGGACTAGCGTGTCCAGAGCAGTACTTC. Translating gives CASMGLACPEQYF.

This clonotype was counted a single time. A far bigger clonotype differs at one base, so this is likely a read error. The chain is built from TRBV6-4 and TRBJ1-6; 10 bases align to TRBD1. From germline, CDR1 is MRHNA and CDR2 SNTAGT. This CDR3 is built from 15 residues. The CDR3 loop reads CASIPGQGNNSPPHF. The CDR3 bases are TGTGCCAGCATACCGGGACAGGGGAATAATTCACCCCCCCACTTT.

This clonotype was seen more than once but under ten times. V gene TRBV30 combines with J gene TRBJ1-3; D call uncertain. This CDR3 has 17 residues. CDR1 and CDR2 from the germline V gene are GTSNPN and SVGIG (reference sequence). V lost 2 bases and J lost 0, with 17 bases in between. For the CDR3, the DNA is TGTGCCTGGAGTTACTCGGACGGTTTCTTCTCTGGAAACACCATATATTTT. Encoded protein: CAWSYSDGFFSGNTIYF.

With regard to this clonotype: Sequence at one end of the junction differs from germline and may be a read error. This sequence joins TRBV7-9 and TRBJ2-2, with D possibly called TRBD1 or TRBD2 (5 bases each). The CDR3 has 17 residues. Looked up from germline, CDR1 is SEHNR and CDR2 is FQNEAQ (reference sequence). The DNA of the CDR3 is TGTGCCAGTAGCTTAGGGACGGCGGTAGGGCGCACCGGGGAGCTGTTTTTT. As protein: CASSLGTAVGRTGELFF.

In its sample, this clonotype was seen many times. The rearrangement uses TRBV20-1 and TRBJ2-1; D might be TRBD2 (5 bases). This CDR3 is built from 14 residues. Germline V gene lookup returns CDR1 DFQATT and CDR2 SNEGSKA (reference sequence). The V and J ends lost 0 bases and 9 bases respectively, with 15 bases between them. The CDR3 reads CSARDASGGAEQFF. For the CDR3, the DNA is TGCAGTGCTAGAGATGCGAGCGGAGGCGCTGAGCAGTTCTTC.

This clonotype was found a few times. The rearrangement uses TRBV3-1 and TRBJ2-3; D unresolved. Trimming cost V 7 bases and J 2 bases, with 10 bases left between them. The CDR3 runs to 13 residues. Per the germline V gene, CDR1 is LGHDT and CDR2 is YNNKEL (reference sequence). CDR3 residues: CASIPGPTDTQYF. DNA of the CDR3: TGTGCCAGCATCCCTGGACCCACAGATACGCAGTATTTT.

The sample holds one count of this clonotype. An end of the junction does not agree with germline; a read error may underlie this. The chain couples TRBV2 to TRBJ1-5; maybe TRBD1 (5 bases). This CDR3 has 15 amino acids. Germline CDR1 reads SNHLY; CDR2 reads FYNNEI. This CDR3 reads CASGRGKGGNQPQHF. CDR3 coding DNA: TGTGCCAGCGGCCGGGGGAAGGGTGGGAATCAGCCACAGCATTTT.